What follows describes a single T cell receptor (beta chain). Sample time point: newly diagnosed GD, antithyroid drugs for less than 3 months. TCR sequences were obtained from RNA taken from PBMCs. These data belong to a study of regulatory T cells in long-lasting Graves disease. There are 13 residues in the CDR3. Germline lookup yields CDR1 KGHSH and CDR2 LQKENI. V lost 2 bases and J lost 2, with 7 bases in between. Construction of the TCR beta libraries employed iRepertoire HTBI primers in conjunction with Arm-PCR of CDR3 regions. TCRdb re-called the multiplex PCR reads with MiXCR, one entry per CDR3 protein. Altogether hundreds of thousands of distinct CDR3 sequences are present, around 15% being singletons, with the ten largest covering about 12%. These data were also filed under a second study, of T cells in Graves' hyperthyroidism and ophthalmopathy. That source reports: Diagnostic assessment was based on clinical symptoms, serum thyroxine and TRAb, thyroid ultrasound and orbital computed tomography.

The sequences come from peripheral blood mononuclear cells (PBMCs), collected at new diagnosis, from a patient treated with antithyroid drugs. The chain couples TRBV18 to TRBJ2-7; D remains unclear. The clonotype comes from a man aged 18-30 years with Graves disease. CDR3 protein: CASSPTAPYEQYF. The CDR3, as DNA: TGTGCCAGCTCACCAACGGCCCCCTACGAGCAGTACTTC.